This record concerns one T cell receptor beta chain sequence. No antigen is known for it. Per-base quality was not reported, and no clone a single base away is much larger than it. These data originate in a study of T cell repertoires in cytomegalovirus infection (dated by TCRdb to between 2019 and 2020). Some background on the complete study: Donor HLA type was relevant to the analysis, as public TCR beta signatures indicated carriage of CMV infection together with the matching HLA type. On the study overall, not on this receptor specifically: The ex vivo response was dominated by HLA-C-restricted CMV-specific TCR beta clonotypes, which also provided the single most frequent clonotype in two of eight donors. In both this cohort and an independent cohort of 352 donors, the cumulative frequency of public TCR beta family members distinguished carriers of CMV infection plus the relevant HLA type.

Reading the germline V gene (reference sequence) gives CDR1 DFQATT and CDR2 SNEGSKA. Taken from cysteine to phenylalanine, the CDR3 has 16 residues. Here the CDR3 DNA is all that survives: 48 bases in frame from base 1. V is pared back by 3 bases and J by 0 bases, with 15 bases lying between the germline termini. TCRdb lists the instrument as Illumina HiSeq 1500. TCRdb applied fastp at Q25 and MiXCR to the public reads, then kept only in-frame beta chains. One record per CDR3 amino acid sequence lists the most common genes and DNA. The sample table shows about 230,000 distinct CDR3 sequences, and 22% are seen once. Clones ranked in the top ten supply 15% to 20% of the sample.

The V and J genes are TRBV20-1 and TRBJ2-1; TRBD2 is possibly the D segment (5 matching bases). Specimen: CD8+ T cells from PBMCs. This TCR was recovered from a human donor in good health (CMV status not recorded). Some clones in this sample may be carry-over from other donors' samples. The DNA is TGCAGTGCTAGTGAGGGCGGGCTCTACTCCTACAATGAGCAGTTCTTC. It encodes CSASEGGLYSYNEQFF.